This is a list of T cell receptor beta chains from one sample in a study of T cell changes during pregnancy in multiple sclerosis. TCRdb's copy holds only in-frame clones and misses some; the assay was immunoSEQ multiplex PCR. The sample has 20,000 to 25,000 clones; 87% are singletons. Specimen: CD8+ T cells from peripheral blood mononuclear cells, collected after pregnancy. The source of these receptors is a female donor with multiple sclerosis, enrolled in a pregnancy study. CDR3s include the opening cysteine and the closing phenylalanine or tryptophan. A D gene is named only where the DNA matches it firmly. The size field is filled for only some rows; it gives once, few, many or a size class.

cdr3_aa,cdr3_nt,j_call,d_call,v_call,clone_size
CASSQGTGYVDYGYTF,TGTGCCAGCAGCCAGGGGACAGGGTATGTTGACTATGGCTACACCTTC,TRBJ1-2,TRBD1,TRBV5-6,NA
CASSVFTIYF,TGTGCCAGCAGTGTATTCACCATATATTTT,TRBJ1-3,NA,TRBV2,few
CASSAPTGGSSYNEQFF,TGTGCCAGCAGCGCGCCGACAGGGGGTAGTTCCTACAATGAGCAGTTCTTC,TRBJ2-1,TRBD1,TRBV9,NA
CASSQDLAGDNSYEQYF,TGTGCCAGCAGCCAAGATCTAGCGGGAGATAACTCCTACGAGCAGTACTTC,TRBJ2-7,TRBD2,TRBV4-2,NA
CASSEALFPGLSGGEQYF,TGTGCCAGCAGTGAAGCGCTGTTTCCGGGGCTATCCGGGGGCGAGCAGTACTTC,TRBJ2-7,NA,TRBV6-1,NA
CASSSGLELYEQYF,TGTGCCAGCAGCTCGGGACTAGAATTGTACGAGCAGTACTTC,TRBJ2-7,TRBD2,TRBV7-2,NA
CASGQGTVKTQYF,TGCGCCAGCGGACAGGGTACAGTAAAGACCCAGTACTTC,TRBJ2-5,TRBD1,TRBV5-1,once
CSGKQGLAGYNEQFF,TGCAGCGGGAAACAGGGACTAGCGGGTTACAATGAGCAGTTCTTC,TRBJ2-1,TRBD2,TRBV29-1,NA
CASSLPPLGQANEQYF,TGTGCCAGCAGCTTACCCCCGCTGGGACAGGCTAACGAGCAGTACTTC,TRBJ2-7,TRBD1,TRBV11-2,NA
CASSPRGTSVTDTQYF,TGTGCCAGCAGCCCGAGGGGGACTAGCGTTACAGATACGCAGTATTTT,TRBJ2-3,TRBD2,TRBV9,once
CASSQDATGVNEQFF,TGCGCCAGCAGCCAAGACGCGACAGGGGTTAATGAGCAGTTCTTC,TRBJ2-1,TRBD1,TRBV4-1,NA
CASSPHDRAYEQFF,TGCGCCAGCAGCCCTCACGACAGGGCCTATGAGCAGTTCTTC,TRBJ2-1,TRBD1,TRBV5-1,NA
CASSQGYRDYNNSPLHF,TGCGCCAGCAGCCAAGGATACCGGGACTATAATAATTCACCCCTCCACTTT,TRBJ1-6,NA,TRBV4-3,NA
CASSDRQGDYNEQFF,TGTGCCAGCAGTGACAGGCAGGGCGACTACAATGAGCAGTTCTTC,TRBJ2-1,NA,TRBV6-4,once
CASSQDASSDRGSTEAFF,TGCGCCAGCAGCCAAGATGCTTCGTCGGACAGGGGATCCACTGAAGCTTTCTTT,TRBJ1-1,TRBD1,TRBV4-3,NA
CASSPGQGSEQYF,TGTGCCAGCTCACCCGGACAGGGCAGCGAGCAGTACTTC,TRBJ2-7,TRBD1,TRBV18,NA
CASTPQDNSYEQYF,TGTGCCAGCACCCCTCAAGACAACTCCTACGAGCAGTACTTC,TRBJ2-7,NA,TRBV5-6,few
CAIGGTLTDNEQFF,TGTGCCATCGGGGGGACCCTCACGGACAATGAGCAGTTCTTC,TRBJ2-1,NA,TRBV10-3,NA
CASSQDGSQRLDEAFF,TGCGCCAGCAGCCAAGACGGTTCCCAGCGACTAGATGAAGCTTTCTTT,TRBJ1-1,NA,TRBV4-3,NA
CASSLPSGTDTQYF,TGTGCCAGCAGCTTACCTAGCGGCACAGATACGCAGTATTTT,TRBJ2-3,NA,TRBV13,once
CASSLVPPGAGNTIYF,TGTGCCAGCAGCTTAGTTCCGCCAGGGGCCGGAAACACCATATATTTT,TRBJ1-3,NA,TRBV7-2,NA
CASSFVAASTDTQYF,TGTGCCAGCAGTTTTGTAGCGGCTAGCACAGATACGCAGTATTTT,TRBJ2-3,NA,TRBV27,NA
CASNPRGSTDNEQFF,TGTGCCAGCAACCCTAGGGGTAGTACCGACAATGAGCAGTTCTTC,TRBJ2-1,NA,TRBV27,few
CASSFYSEQFF,TGTGCCAGCAGCTTCTACTCGGAGCAGTTCTTC,TRBJ2-1,NA,TRBV7-6,NA
CASSALRAGLADTQYF,TGTGCCAGCAGCGCCTTAAGGGCAGGGCTTGCAGATACGCAGTATTTT,TRBJ2-3,NA,TRBV9,NA
CASSLVEGGPVTDTQYF,TGTGCCAGCAGCTTGGTTGAGGGAGGACCCGTCACAGATACGCAGTATTTT,TRBJ2-3,NA,TRBV5-4,once
CASSPRQVRNTEAFF,TGTGCCAGCAGCCCAAGACAGGTACGAAACACTGAAGCTTTCTTT,TRBJ1-1,NA,TRBV7-9,NA
CAWSPLAENYNEQFF,TGTGCCTGGAGTCCCCTAGCGGAGAACTACAATGAGCAGTTCTTC,TRBJ2-1,TRBD2,TRBV30,NA
CASSFPGLISYEQYF,TGTGCCAGCAGCTTCCCGGGACTGATCTCCTACGAGCAGTACTTC,TRBJ2-7,NA,TRBV5-4,medium-sized
CASSPFGGTDQPQHF,TGTGCCAGCAGTCCGTTCGGGGGTACCGATCAGCCCCAGCATTTT,TRBJ1-5,NA,TRBV7-2,NA
CASSWRGGSTDTQYF,TGTGCCAGCAGCTGGCGCGGCGGGAGCACAGATACGCAGTATTTT,TRBJ2-3,NA,TRBV13,NA
CASSELVEQYF,TGTGCCAGCAGTGAACTTGTCGAGCAGTACTTC,TRBJ2-7,NA,TRBV6-1,NA
CASSSYRDTRYTGELFF,TGTGCCAGCAGTTCTTACCGGGACACCCGTTACACCGGGGAGCTGTTTTTT,TRBJ2-2,NA,TRBV27,NA
CAWSSPQALVEQYF,TGTGCCTGGAGTAGCCCCCAGGCCCTGGTCGAGCAGTACTTC,TRBJ2-7,NA,TRBV30,NA
CASSIGGTSFREQFF,TGTGCCAGTAGTATAGGTGGGACTAGCTTCCGTGAGCAGTTCTTC,TRBJ2-1,TRBD2,TRBV19,once
CASSDTGASQPQHF,TGTGCCAGCAGCGATACAGGGGCGAGCCAGCCCCAGCATTTT,TRBJ1-5,TRBD1,TRBV11-3,NA
CASSHRSSGSLYEQFF,TGCGCCAGCAGCCACCGGAGTAGCGGGAGTCTCTATGAGCAGTTCTTC,TRBJ2-1,TRBD2,TRBV4-1,NA
CASSQWGPTVAYEQYF,TGCGCCAGCAGCCAATGGGGTCCGACAGTTGCCTACGAGCAGTACTTC,TRBJ2-7,NA,TRBV4-1,NA
CASTSWGRTLYNEQFF,TGTGCCAGCACCAGTTGGGGGAGGACACTCTACAATGAGCAGTTCTTC,TRBJ2-1,NA,TRBV27,NA
CASSLESGGVTGELFF,TGTGCCAGCAGCCTGGAGTCAGGGGGCGTAACCGGGGAGCTGTTTTTT,TRBJ2-2,TRBD1,TRBV13,NA
CASSYLKESYNYGYTF,TGTGCCAGCAGTTACCTTAAGGAGAGTTATAACTATGGCTACACCTTC,TRBJ1-2,NA,TRBV6-5,NA
CASSHYRGSEAFF,TGTGCCAGCAGCCATTACAGAGGGTCTGAAGCTTTCTTT,TRBJ1-1,NA,TRBV4-2,few
CASSDGEGGTDTQYF,TGTGCCAGCAGTGACGGTGAGGGTGGCACAGATACGCAGTATTTT,TRBJ2-3,NA,TRBV6-4,NA
CASSFLTSVLTDTQYF,TGTGCCAGCAGCTTCCTGACTAGCGTGCTCACAGATACGCAGTATTTT,TRBJ2-3,TRBD2,TRBV7-9,NA
CASSYSRFSITYEQYF,TGTGCCAGCAGTTACTCCAGGTTCTCTATTACCTACGAGCAGTACTTC,TRBJ2-7,NA,TRBV6-6,NA
CASSPSVGGAEASEQYF,TGCGCCAGCAGCCCCTCGGTGGGGGGAGCCGAGGCCTCCGAGCAGTACTTC,TRBJ2-7,NA,TRBV5-1,NA
CASSDWTPHSYEQYF,TGTGCCAGCAGTGATTGGACACCGCACTCCTACGAGCAGTACTTC,TRBJ2-7,NA,TRBV2,few
CASSSEGGSGANVLTF,TGTGCCAGCAGTTCTGAGGGAGGGTCTGGGGCCAACGTCCTGACTTTC,TRBJ2-6,TRBD2,TRBV6-5,NA
CASSRPDFTLGTEAFF,TGTGCCAGTAGTCGGCCGGACTTCACTTTGGGCACTGAAGCTTTCTTT,TRBJ1-1,NA,TRBV19,NA
CASGDRGAYEQYF,TGCGCCAGTGGGGACAGGGGGGCATACGAGCAGTACTTC,TRBJ2-7,TRBD1,TRBV4-1,once
CASSLDSSGELFF,TGTGCCAGCAGCTTAGATTCATCCGGGGAGCTGTTTTTT,TRBJ2-2,NA,TRBV11-2,few
CAWITGAMNTEAFF,TGTGCCTGGATAACCGGAGCGATGAACACTGAAGCTTTCTTT,TRBJ1-1,NA,TRBV30,NA
CASSASPGLFTDTQYF,TGTGCCAGCAGTGCCTCCCCGGGACTATTCACAGATACGCAGTATTTT,TRBJ2-3,TRBD2,TRBV6-4,few
CASSQSGQGNEKLFF,TGCGCCAGCAGTCAATCGGGACAGGGGAATGAAAAACTGTTTTTT,TRBJ1-4,TRBD1,TRBV23-1,NA
CASSLSDRTYEQYF,TGTGCCAGCAGTTTATCAGACAGAACCTACGAGCAGTACTTC,TRBJ2-7,NA,TRBV27,NA
CASSDSTVGEVDTQYF,TGTGCCAGCAGTGACTCGACGGTGGGAGAGGTAGATACGCAGTATTTT,TRBJ2-3,NA,TRBV6-4,NA
CASTIQGNTGELFF,TGTGCCAGCACAATACAGGGTAACACCGGGGAGCTGTTTTTT,TRBJ2-2,NA,TRBV6-6,NA
CASSAGQGYTEAFF,TGTGCCAGCAGCGCCGGACAGGGGTACACTGAAGCTTTCTTT,TRBJ1-1,TRBD1,TRBV13,NA
CASSLAGVIHEQYF,TGTGCCAGCAGCCTAGCGGGAGTGATTCACGAGCAGTACTTC,TRBJ2-7,TRBD2,TRBV11-2,NA